This T cell receptor beta chain was sequenced for a study of cytomegalovirus exposure and HLA in healthy donors. Study outcomes and limitations: Per published reports, the classifier diagnosed cytomegalovirus status with high specificity and sensitivity. In vitro experiments confirmed that a few CMV-associated chains were specific for CMV antigens. While the bulk of TCR sequences proved rare, some public TCRs turned up in many donors. Cytomegalovirus-associated TCR beta chains were listed, numbering 150 to 200.

The data were produced by immunoSEQ multiplex PCR, yet TCRdb's version contains in-frame clones alone and is incomplete. The repertoire holds some 350,000 clones, with roughly 90% as singletons. Trimming left V 8 bases short and J 2 bases short, with 9 bases between. The CDR3 covers 13 residues. CDR1 and CDR2 (germline): LNHDA, SQIVND (reference sequence). Of note for this clone: Its cognate antigen is unknown.

The clonotype originates from a young woman in good health and CMV-seropositive. The material sequenced was PBMCs. This chain uses TRBV19 with TRBJ1-4; tentatively, D is TRBD1 (5 bases). DNA for the CDR3: TGTGCCAGTGCCTGGGGGACTAATGAAAAACTGTTTTTT. This codes for CASAWGTNEKLFF.